Listed below are T cell receptor beta chains from one sample, sequenced in a study of T cell repertoires in cytomegalovirus infection. These receptors' antigens are unknown. TCRdb fed the reads into MiXCR, producing one record per CDR3 protein. The table has fewer than 950,000 distinct CDR3 sequences, 30% to 35% seen once. Sequences were derived from cultured CD8+ T cells from PBMCs, sampled from culture after CMV antigen stimulation. These receptors were obtained from a human donor in good health (CMV status not recorded). Some clones in this sample may be carry-over from other donors' samples. The CDR3 runs from the conserved cysteine through the conserved F or W. The order of the fields is clone size, D gene, J gene, V gene, CDR3 protein, CDR3 DNA. D genes are given only for firm matches. A row's size may be missing; if present it is once, few, many or a size class.

NA	TRBD1	TRBJ2-3	TRBV24-1	CATSDRTGSTDTQYF	TGTGCCACCAGTGACCGGACAGGGAGCACAGATACGCAGTATTTT
few	NA	TRBJ1-3	TRBV4-3	CASSQEGQGGNTIYF	TGCGCCAGCAGCCAAGAGGGGCAGGGAGGAAACACCATATATTTT
few	TRBD1	TRBJ1-1	TRBV4-1	CASSQEQGYTEAFF	TGCGCCAGCAGCCAAGAACAGGGGTACACTGAAGCTTTCTTT
NA	NA	TRBJ2-6	TRBV19	CASSIDPPEANVLTF	TGTGCCAGTAGTATAGACCCCCCGGAGGCCAACGTCCTGACTTTC
NA	NA	TRBJ1-1	TRBV7-4	CASSLGGTGGAEAFF	TGTGCCAGCAGCTTGGGGGGGACGGGGGGCGCTGAAGCTTTCTTT
few	TRBD1	TRBJ1-2	TRBV6-2/TRBV6-3	CASLGQGDYGYTF	TGTGCCAGCTTAGGACAGGGGGACTATGGCTACACCTTC
few	NA	TRBJ1-1	TRBV6-6	CASSHWEGEGDTEAFF	TGTGCCAGCAGCCACTGGGAGGGGGAGGGGGACACTGAAGCTTTCTTT
NA	NA	TRBJ2-7	TRBV4-1	CASSQEGITYEQYF	TGCGCCAGCAGCCAAGAGGGCATTACCTACGAGCAGTACTTC
NA	NA	TRBJ1-2	TRBV2	CASSARTVGYTF	TGTGCCAGCAGTGCAAGGACTGTTGGCTACACCTTC
NA	TRBD1	TRBJ2-5	TRBV6-1	CASNATGGFIETQYF	TGTGCCAGCAATGCTACAGGGGGATTCATCGAGACCCAGTACTTC
few	TRBD1	TRBJ2-1	TRBV5-1	CASSPRDRGRDYEQFF	TGCGCCAGCAGCCCCAGGGACAGGGGGCGAGACTATGAGCAGTTCTTC
NA	NA	TRBJ2-7	TRBV27	CASSSTGLLYEQYF	TGTGCCAGCAGTTCGACGGGATTACTTTACGAGCAGTACTTC
many	TRBD1	TRBJ2-1	TRBV7-8	CASSPHRGWNTYNEQFF	TGTGCCAGCAGCCCTCACAGGGGGTGGAACACCTACAATGAGCAGTTCTTC
NA	TRBD1	TRBJ2-3	TRBV11-2	CASSFEGAMTDTQYF	TGTGCCAGCAGCTTTGAGGGGGCGATGACAGATACGCAGTATTTT
NA	NA	TRBJ2-3	TRBV3-1	CASSQAGAGPLPGTDTQYF	TGTGCCAGCAGCCAAGCTGGGGCGGGGCCCCTCCCGGGCACAGATACGCAGTATTTT
NA	NA	TRBJ1-2	TRBV7-6	CASSPRFTEDGYTF	TGTGCCAGCAGCCCCCGCTTTACGGAAGATGGCTACACCTTC
few	TRBD1	TRBJ2-3	TRBV4-1	CASSQEAQSHRQGGTDTQYF	TGCGCCAGCAGCCAAGAAGCGCAATCCCATCGACAGGGTGGCACAGATACGCAGTATTTT
many	NA	TRBJ1-2	TRBV7-9	CASSPDSVYGYTF	TGTGCCAGCAGTCCCGACAGCGTCTATGGCTACACCTTC
few	TRBD1	TRBJ1-2	TRBV12-5	CASGLNQGAGYTF	TGTGCTAGTGGTTTGAACCAGGGGGCTGGCTACACCTTC
NA	NA	TRBJ2-6	TRBV7-3	CASSPSGPGSGANVLTF	TGTGCCAGCTCCCCCAGCGGCCCCGGGTCTGGGGCCAACGTCCTGACTTTC
NA	NA	TRBJ2-1	TRBV24-1	CATSDFVSDEQFF	TGTGCCACCAGTGATTTTGTTTCGGATGAGCAGTTCTTC
NA	NA	TRBJ2-7	TRBV20-1	CSARDILQGSSYEQYF	TGCAGTGCTAGAGATATTTTGCAGGGGAGCTCCTACGAGCAGTACTTC
NA	TRBD1	TRBJ1-6	TRBV7-6	CASRPTGENSPLHF	TGTGCCAGCAGACCGACAGGGGAAAATTCACCCCTCCACTTT
few	TRBD1	TRBJ1-6	TRBV7-3	CASSSRGTGWNSPLHF	TGTGCCAGCAGCTCGAGGGGGACAGGGTGGAATTCACCCCTCCACTTT
NA	TRBD2	TRBJ2-1	TRBV5-1	CASSLVTSGGAYDEQFF	TGCGCCAGCAGCTTGGTTACTAGCGGGGGGGCCTACGATGAGCAGTTCTTC
NA	TRBD2	TRBJ2-2	TRBV27	CASSLWTVSGGGPGELFF	TGTGCCAGCAGTTTATGGACCGTTAGCGGGGGAGGGCCCGGGGAGCTGTTTTTT
few	NA	TRBJ2-1	TRBV5-6	CASSLGVSDEQFF	TGTGCCAGCAGCTTGGGGGTATCGGATGAGCAGTTCTTC
few	NA	TRBJ1-1	TRBV4-2	CASSQGGGDTEAFF	TGTGCCAGCAGCCAAGGGGGGGGAGACACTGAAGCTTTCTTT